This T cell receptor beta chain was sequenced for a study of blood T cells in healthy people across ages. The study, taken as a whole, reports: Naive and antigen-experienced cells were not separated, limiting conclusive comparison. A greater number of naive CD4+ cells and higher diversity distinguished long-lived donors from aged donors. The authors considered diversity estimates from one million T cells to be underestimates.

Using a J-beta primer mix together with a sample-barcoded 5' primer, a second PCR was run for roughly 7 to 12 cycles. TCRdb called the 5' RACE reads again in MiXCR, with one record for every CDR3 protein. The sample contains approximately 2,000,000 distinct CDR3 sequences, roughly two fifths of which appear only once. Per the germline V gene, CDR1 is DFQATT and CDR2 is SNEGSKA (reference sequence). This CDR3 spans 13 amino acids. V was cut by 6 bases and J by 4 bases, with 12 bases left in between. This clonotype was recorded once. Its matching antigen is unknown. The receptor's source is a human donor in good health. The chain recombines TRBV20-1 with TRBJ1-4; perhaps TRBD1 as D (5 bases). Specimen: blood. In DNA form, the CDR3 reads TGCAGTGCGTCGGGACCGATTAATGAAAAACTGTTTTTT. It encodes CSASGPINEKLFF.